This T cell receptor (beta chain) was captured in a study of neurological immune-mediated disorders. The V gene lost 5 bases and the J gene lost 3 bases, with 13 bases spanning the gap. This CDR3 is built from 14 residues. Germline CDR1 reads SGHAT; CDR2 reads FQNNGV. As for the cDNA, it was generated by 5'RACE with 10-nucleotide random UMIs. One entry per CDR3 protein results from TCRdb running MiXCR on the 5' RACE reads. The table has under 50,000 distinct CDR3 sequences, around 25% seen once; the top ten hold 20% to 30%. The origin of this receptor is an older woman in good health. This chain uses TRBV11-2 with TRBJ1-2; D may be TRBD1 (5 bases). The material sequenced was PBMCs. The CDR3 region is CASSPGGGHYGYTF. As DNA, the CDR3 is TGTGCCAGCAGCCCCGGGGGGGGACACTATGGCTACACCTTC.